The sequence of this T cell receptor (beta chain) was determined in a study of T-cell memory formation after mild COVID-19. The CDR3 runs to 15 residues. Trimming took 6 bases from V and 10 from J; bases not matched to a gene: 14. TCRdb used MiXCR to reprocess the 5' RACE reads, holding one entry per CDR3 protein. The sample lists hundreds of thousands of distinct CDR3 sequences; less than 25% were seen once. This receptor was taken from an adult woman who had mild COVID-19 (a few samples of this study predate the infection). Cell type and time point are not known. The sample consisted of PBMCs or a T cell subset sorted from them (not recorded which). V and J are TRBV12-3 or TRBV12-4 and TRBJ2-1; 8 nucleotides match TRBD2. The DNA for the CDR3 is TGTGCCAGCAGCCTTCCCCCGGGACTAGAAGGGGAGCAGTTCTTC. Amino acids: CASSLPPGLEGEQFF.